This entry concerns a single TCR beta chain. CDR3 length equals 15 residues. Germline lookup yields CDR1 MNHEY and CDR2 SMNVEV (reference sequence). The J segment lost 3 bases and the V segment lost 6 bases, leaving 10 bases of the junction unmatched. The data are from a study of blood T cell repertoires in COVID-19. Study-wide context: Acute and convalescent COVID-19 samples came from the United States, Italy and Spain.

In the original workflow: Scientists estimated how many nucleated cells there were by amplifying reference gene primers. TCRdb's copy holds only in-frame clones and misses some; the assay was immunoSEQ multiplex PCR. For V, J and clone size, that table is used; D and trimming come from the DNA. Here the sample spans about 180,000 clones, less than 85% being singletons. Sequencing was performed on peripheral blood. The TCR comes from a human donor in a cohort sampled during active COVID-19. The chain combines TRBV27 with TRBJ1-2; 7 bases map to TRBD1. This chain's CDR3 is CASSSDRERDYGYTF. The CDR3 DNA reads as TGTGCCAGCAGCTCCGACAGGGAAAGAGACTATGGCTACACCTTC.